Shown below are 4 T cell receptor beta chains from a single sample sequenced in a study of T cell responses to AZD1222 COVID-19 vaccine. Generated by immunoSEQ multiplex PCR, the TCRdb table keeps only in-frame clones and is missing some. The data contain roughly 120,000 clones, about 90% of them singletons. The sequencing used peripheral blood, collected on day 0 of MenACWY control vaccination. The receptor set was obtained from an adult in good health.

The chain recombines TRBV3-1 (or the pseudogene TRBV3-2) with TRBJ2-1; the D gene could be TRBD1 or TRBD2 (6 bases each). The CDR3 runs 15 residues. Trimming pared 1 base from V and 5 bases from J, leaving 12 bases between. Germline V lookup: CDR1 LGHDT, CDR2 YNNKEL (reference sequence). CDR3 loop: CASSQAGARDNEQFF. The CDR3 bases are TGTGCCAGCAGCCAAGCGGGGGCTAGAGACAATGAGCAGTTCTTC.

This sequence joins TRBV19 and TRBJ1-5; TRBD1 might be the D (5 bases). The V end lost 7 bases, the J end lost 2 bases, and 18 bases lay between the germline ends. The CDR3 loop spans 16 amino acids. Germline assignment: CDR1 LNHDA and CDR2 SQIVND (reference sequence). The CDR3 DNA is TGTGCCAGTACCCCCCCCCGGGGCCTGGGCAATCAGCCCCAGCATTTT. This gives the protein CASTPPRGLGNQPQHF.

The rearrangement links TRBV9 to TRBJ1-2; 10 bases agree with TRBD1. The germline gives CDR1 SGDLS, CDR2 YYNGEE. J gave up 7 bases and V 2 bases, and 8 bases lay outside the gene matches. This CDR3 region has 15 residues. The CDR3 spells CASSVASGQGSGYTF. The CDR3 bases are TGTGCCAGCAGCGTGGCTTCGGGACAGGGGTCTGGCTACACCTTC.

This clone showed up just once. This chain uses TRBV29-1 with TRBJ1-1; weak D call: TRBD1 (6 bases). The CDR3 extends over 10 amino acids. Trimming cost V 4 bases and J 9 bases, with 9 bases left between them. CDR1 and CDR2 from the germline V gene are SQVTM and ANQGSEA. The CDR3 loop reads CSVGGGQAFF. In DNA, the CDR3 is TGCAGCGTTGGAGGGGGTCAAGCTTTCTTT.